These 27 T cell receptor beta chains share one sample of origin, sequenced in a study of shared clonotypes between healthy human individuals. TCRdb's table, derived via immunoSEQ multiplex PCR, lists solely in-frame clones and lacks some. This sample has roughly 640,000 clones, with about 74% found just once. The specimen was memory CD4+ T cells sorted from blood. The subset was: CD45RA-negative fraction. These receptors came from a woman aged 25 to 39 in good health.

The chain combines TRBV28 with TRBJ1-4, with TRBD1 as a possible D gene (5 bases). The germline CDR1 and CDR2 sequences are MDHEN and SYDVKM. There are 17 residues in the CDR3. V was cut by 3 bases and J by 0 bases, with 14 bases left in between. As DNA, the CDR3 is TGTGCCAGCAGTTTTGGCGACAGACAGACAACTAATGAAAAACTGTTTTTT. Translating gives CASSFGDRQTTNEKLFF.

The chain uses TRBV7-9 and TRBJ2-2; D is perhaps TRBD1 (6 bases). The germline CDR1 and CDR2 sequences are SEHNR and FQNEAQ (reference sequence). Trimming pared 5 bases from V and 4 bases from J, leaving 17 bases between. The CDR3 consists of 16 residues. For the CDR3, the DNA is TGTGCCAGCAGCCCCAGGGGCAGGGATCTCACCGGGGAGCTGTTTTTT. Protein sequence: CASSPRGRDLTGELFF.

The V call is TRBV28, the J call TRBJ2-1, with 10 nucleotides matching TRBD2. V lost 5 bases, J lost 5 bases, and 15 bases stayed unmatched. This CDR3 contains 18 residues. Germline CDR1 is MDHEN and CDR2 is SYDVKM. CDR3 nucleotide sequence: TGTGCCAGCAGTAACCTAAACCTTAAGCGGGAGGGCCACAATGAGCAGTTCTTC. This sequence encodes CASSNLNLKREGHNEQFF.

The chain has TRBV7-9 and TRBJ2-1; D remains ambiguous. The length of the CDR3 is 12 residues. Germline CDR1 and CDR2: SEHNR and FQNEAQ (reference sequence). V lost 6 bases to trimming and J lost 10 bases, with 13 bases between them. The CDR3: CASRLSRVEQFF. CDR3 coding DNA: TGTGCCAGCAGACTATCACGTGTCGAGCAGTTCTTC. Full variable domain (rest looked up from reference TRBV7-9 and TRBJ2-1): DTGVSQNPRHKITKRGQNVTFRCDPISEHNRLYWYRQTLGQGPEFLTYFQNEAQLEKSRLLSDRFSAERPKGSFSTLEIQRTEQGDSAMYLCASRLSRVEQFFGPGTRLTVL.

As DNA, the CDR3 is TGTGCCAGCAGCTTAGGGGCGTTTGGGGATGAGCAGTTCTTC. Translated, it gives CASSLGAFGDEQFF. The J gene is TRBJ2-1, the V gene TRBV7-3, with D tentatively TRBD1 (5 bases). Trimming took off 2 bases at V and 8 bases at J, with 13 bases between the two ends. The CDR3 totals 14 residues. Germline lookup yields CDR1 SGHTA and CDR2 FQGTGA.

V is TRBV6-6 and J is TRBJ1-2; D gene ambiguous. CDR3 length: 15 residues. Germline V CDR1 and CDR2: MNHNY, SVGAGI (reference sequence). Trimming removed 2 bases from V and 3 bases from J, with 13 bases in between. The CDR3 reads CASSYPLSPYYGYTF. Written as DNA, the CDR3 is TGTGCCAGCAGTTACCCCTTGTCGCCTTACTATGGCTACACCTTC.

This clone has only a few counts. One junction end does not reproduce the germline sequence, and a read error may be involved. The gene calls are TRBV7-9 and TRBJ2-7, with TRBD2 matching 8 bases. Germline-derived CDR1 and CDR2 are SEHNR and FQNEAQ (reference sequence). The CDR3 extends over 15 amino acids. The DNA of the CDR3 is TGTGCCAGCAGCGTAGCTGCGACTAGCGCCTACGAGCAGTACTTC. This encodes CASSVAATSAYEQYF.

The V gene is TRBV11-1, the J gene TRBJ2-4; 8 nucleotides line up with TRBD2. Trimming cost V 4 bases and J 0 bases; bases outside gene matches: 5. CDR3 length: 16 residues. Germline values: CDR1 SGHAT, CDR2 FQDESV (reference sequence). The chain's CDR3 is CASSYSAGVAKNIQYF. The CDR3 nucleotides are TGTGCCAGCAGCTACTCAGCGGGAGTAGCCAAAAACATTCAGTACTTC.

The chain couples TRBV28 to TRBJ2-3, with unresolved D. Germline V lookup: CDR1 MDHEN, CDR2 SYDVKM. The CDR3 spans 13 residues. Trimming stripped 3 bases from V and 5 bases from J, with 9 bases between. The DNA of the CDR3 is TGTGCCAGCAGTTTGCGTCTGAGAGATACGCAGTATTTT. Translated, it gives CASSLRLRDTQYF.

CDR3 protein: CASSPGQEGEVNYEQYF. The CDR3 DNA sequence: TGTGCCAGCAGCCCCGGACAGGAGGGCGAGGTTAACTACGAGCAGTACTTC. V is TRBV5-8 and J is TRBJ2-7; D perhaps matches TRBD1 (7 bases). This CDR3 spans 17 amino acids. With 4 bases removed from V and 3 bases from J, the gap between germline ends came to 23 bases. The germline CDR1 and CDR2 sequences are SGHTS and YDEGEE.

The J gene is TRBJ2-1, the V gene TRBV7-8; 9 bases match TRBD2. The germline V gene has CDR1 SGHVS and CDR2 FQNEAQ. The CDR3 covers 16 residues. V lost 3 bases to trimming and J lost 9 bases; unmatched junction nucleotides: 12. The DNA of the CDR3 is TGTGCCAGCAGCTTCCCCCTAGGGACTAGCCACGGTGAGCAGTTCTTC. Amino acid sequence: CASSFPLGTSHGEQFF.

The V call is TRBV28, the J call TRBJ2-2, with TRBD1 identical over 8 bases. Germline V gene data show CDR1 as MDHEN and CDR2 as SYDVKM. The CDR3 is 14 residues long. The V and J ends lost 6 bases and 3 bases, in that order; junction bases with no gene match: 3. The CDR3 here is CASSGQGYTGELFF. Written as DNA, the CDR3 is TGTGCCAGCAGCGGACAGGGATACACCGGGGAGCTGTTTTTT. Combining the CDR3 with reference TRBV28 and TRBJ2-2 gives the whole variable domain DVKVTQSSRYLVKRTGEKVFLECVQDMDHENMFWYRQDPGLGLRLIYFSYDVKMKEKGDIPEGYSVSREKKERFSLILESASTNQTSMYLCASSGQGYTGELFFGEGSRLTVL.

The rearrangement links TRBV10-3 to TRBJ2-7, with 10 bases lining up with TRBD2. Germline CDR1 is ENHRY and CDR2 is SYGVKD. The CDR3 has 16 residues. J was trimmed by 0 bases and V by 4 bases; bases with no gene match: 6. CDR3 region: CAISGRLAGDSYEQYF. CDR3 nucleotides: TGTGCCATCAGTGGGAGACTAGCGGGCGACTCCTACGAGCAGTACTTC.

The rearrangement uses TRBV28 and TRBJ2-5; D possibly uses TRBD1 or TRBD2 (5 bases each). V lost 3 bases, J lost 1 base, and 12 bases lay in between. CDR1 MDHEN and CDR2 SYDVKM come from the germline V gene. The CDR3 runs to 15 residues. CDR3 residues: CASSFRGRSQETQYF. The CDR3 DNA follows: TGTGCCAGCAGTTTTAGGGGACGCAGCCAAGAGACCCAGTACTTC.

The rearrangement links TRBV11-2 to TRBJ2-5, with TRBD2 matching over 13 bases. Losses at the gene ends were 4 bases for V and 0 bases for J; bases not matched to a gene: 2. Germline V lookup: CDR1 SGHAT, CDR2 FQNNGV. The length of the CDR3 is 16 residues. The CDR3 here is CASSSGLAGNQETQYF. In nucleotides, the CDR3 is TGTGCCAGCAGCTCGGGACTAGCGGGGAACCAAGAGACCCAGTACTTC. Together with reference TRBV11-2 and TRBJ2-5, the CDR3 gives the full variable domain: EAGVAQSPRYKIIEKRQSVAFWCNPISGHATLYWYQQILGQGPKLLIQFQNNGVVDDSQLPKDRFSAERLKGVDSTLKIQPAKLEDSAVYLCASSSGLAGNQETQYFGPGTRLLVL.

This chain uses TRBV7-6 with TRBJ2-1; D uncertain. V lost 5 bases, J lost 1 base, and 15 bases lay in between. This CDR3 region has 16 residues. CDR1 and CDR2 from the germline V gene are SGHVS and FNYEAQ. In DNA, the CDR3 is TGTGCCAGCAGCCGACGACCCCAAGGATCCTACAATGAGCAGTTCTTC. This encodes CASSRRPQGSYNEQFF.

CDR3: CASSSPETGGTEAFF. The DNA for the CDR3 is TGTGCCAGCAGCTCCCCGGAGACAGGGGGCACTGAAGCTTTCTTT. The gene calls are TRBV7-8 and TRBJ1-1; TRBD1 aligns across 9 bases. CDR1 and CDR2 from the germline V gene are SGHVS and FQNEAQ. The ends lost 4 bases at V and 4 bases at J; junction bases unmatched: 7. This CDR3 has 15 amino acids.

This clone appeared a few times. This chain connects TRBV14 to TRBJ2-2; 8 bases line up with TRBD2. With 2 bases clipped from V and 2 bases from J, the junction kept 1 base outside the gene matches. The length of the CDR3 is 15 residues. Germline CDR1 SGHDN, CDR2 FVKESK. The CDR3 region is CASSQREGNTGELFF. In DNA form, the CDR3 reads TGTGCCAGCAGCCAACGGGAGGGCAACACCGGGGAGCTGTTTTTT.

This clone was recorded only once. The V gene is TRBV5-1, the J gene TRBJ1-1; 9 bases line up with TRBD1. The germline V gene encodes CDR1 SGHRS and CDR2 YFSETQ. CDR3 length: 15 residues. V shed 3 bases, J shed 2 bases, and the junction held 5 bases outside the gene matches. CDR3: CASSSQGQGNTEAFF. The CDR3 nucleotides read TGCGCCAGCAGCTCCCAGGGACAGGGTAACACTGAAGCTTTCTTT.

CDR3 sequence: CASSLAGKETQYF. CDR3 coding DNA: TGCGCCAGCAGCTTGGCTGGGAAAGAGACCCAGTACTTC. This chain connects TRBV5-1 to TRBJ2-5, with unresolved D. V shed 0 bases and J shed 3 bases, with 6 bases lying between them. This CDR3 contains 13 residues. Per the germline V gene, CDR1 is SGHRS and CDR2 is YFSETQ.

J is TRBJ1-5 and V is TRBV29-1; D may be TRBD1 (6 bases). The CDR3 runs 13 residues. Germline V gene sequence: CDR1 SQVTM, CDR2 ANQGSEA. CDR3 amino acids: CGGGEGSGQPQHF. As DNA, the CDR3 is TGCGGAGGGGGGGAAGGGTCGGGCCAGCCCCAGCATTTT.

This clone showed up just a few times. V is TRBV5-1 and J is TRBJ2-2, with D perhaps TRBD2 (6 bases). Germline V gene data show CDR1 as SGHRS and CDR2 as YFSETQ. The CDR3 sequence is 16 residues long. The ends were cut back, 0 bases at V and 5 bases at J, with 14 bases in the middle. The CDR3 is CASSLDGGVQTGELFF. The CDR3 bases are TGCGCCAGCAGCTTGGACGGAGGGGTTCAGACCGGGGAGCTGTTTTTT.

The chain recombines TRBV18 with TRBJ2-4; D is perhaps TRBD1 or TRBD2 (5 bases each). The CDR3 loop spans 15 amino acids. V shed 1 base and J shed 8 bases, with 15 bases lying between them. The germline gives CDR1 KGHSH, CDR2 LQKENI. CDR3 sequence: CASSPRGTGGYIQYF. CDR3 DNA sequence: TGTGCCAGCTCACCACGAGGGACCGGCGGGTACATTCAGTACTTC.

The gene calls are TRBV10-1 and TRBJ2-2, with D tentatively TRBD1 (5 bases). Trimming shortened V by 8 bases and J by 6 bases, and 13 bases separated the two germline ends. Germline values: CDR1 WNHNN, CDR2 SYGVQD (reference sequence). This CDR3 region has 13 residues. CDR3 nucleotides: TGCGCCAGCGGACAAGAAGGGGCCGGGGAGCTGTTTTTT. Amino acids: CASGQEGAGELFF.

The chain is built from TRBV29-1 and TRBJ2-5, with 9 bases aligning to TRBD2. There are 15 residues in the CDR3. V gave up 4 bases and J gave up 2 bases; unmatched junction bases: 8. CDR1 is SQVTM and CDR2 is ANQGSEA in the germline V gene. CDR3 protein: CSVGASGMKQETQYF. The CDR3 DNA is TGCAGCGTTGGGGCTAGCGGGATGAAACAAGAGACCCAGTACTTC.

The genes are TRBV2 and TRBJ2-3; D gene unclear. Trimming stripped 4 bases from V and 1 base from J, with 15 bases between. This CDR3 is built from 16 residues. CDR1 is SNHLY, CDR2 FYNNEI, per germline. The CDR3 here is CASSGQFDPGTDTQYF. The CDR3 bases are TGTGCCAGCAGTGGTCAATTCGACCCGGGCACAGATACGCAGTATTTT.

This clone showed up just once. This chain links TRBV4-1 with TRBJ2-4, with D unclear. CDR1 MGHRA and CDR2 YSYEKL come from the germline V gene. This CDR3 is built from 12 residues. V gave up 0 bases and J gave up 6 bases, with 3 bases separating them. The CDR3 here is CASSQERNIQYF. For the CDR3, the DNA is TGCGCCAGCAGCCAAGAAAGAAACATTCAGTACTTC.